Listed below are T cell receptor beta chains from one sample, sequenced in a study of post-analysis software for immune sequencing data. TCRdb redid the calling of the PCR reads with MiXCR, one entry per CDR3 protein. The sample has hundreds of thousands of distinct CDR3 sequences; roughly 30% are singletons. Sequenced input: blood. Every receptor here comes from a girl aged 10 to 17 with multiple sclerosis. The CDR3 runs from the conserved cysteine through the conserved F or W. The D gene is left open where the match is weak.

J | D | V | CDR3 | DNA
TRBJ2-6 | TRBD1 | TRBV19 | CASSRHEGQGRISGANVLTF | TGTGCCAGTAGTAGACACGAGGGACAGGGCCGTATCTCTGGGGCCAACGTCCTGACTTTC
TRBJ1-1 | NA | TRBV7-9 | CASSPQVWTSVTEAFF | TGTGCCAGCAGCCCCCAAGTCTGGACAAGTGTTACTGAAGCTTTCTTT
TRBJ2-1 | NA | TRBV20-1 | CSARSRSPFGGQFF | TGCAGTGCGCGGAGCAGGAGCCCTTTTGGTGGGCAGTTCTTC
TRBJ2-5 | TRBD2 | TRBV7-6 | CASSLVASGYQETQYF | TGTGCCAGCAGCTTGGTGGCTAGCGGCTACCAAGAGACCCAGTACTTC
TRBJ2-7 | NA | TRBV5-5 | CVSSLLGSSYEQYF | TGCGTCAGCAGCCTTCTCGGGAGCTCCTACGAGCAGTACTTC
TRBJ2-4 | TRBD1 | TRBV5-1 | CASSLWGTGERVAKNIQYF | TGCGCCAGCAGCTTGTGGGGGACAGGGGAACGTGTAGCCAAAAACATTCAGTACTTC
TRBJ2-5 | NA | TRBV18 | CASSPASWQTQYF | TGTGCCAGCTCACCAGCTAGTTGGCAGACCCAGTACTTC
TRBJ2-5 | TRBD2 | TRBV20-1 | CSARRRGGRVFETQYF | TGCAGTGCTAGAAGACGGGGGGGCCGCGTTTTCGAGACCCAGTACTTC
TRBJ2-1 | NA | TRBV29-1 | CSARPAASYNEQFF | TGCAGCGCGCGACCAGCGGCGTCCTACAATGAGCAGTTCTTC
TRBJ2-3 | TRBD2 | TRBV9 | CASSVRIGGGDTQYF | TGTGCCAGCAGCGTACGGATTGGGGGGGGAGATACGCAGTATTTT
TRBJ2-3 | NA | TRBV20-1 | CSARDWAGSSTDTQYF | TGCAGTGCTAGAGATTGGGCGGGGAGTAGCACAGATACGCAGTATTTT